This T cell receptor (beta chain) was identified during a study of breast tumors, draining lymph nodes, adjacent tissues (dated by TCRdb to the mid-2010s). Context from the whole study: In breast cancer patients, the study compared the TCR beta repertoires of tumor, adjacent nontumor tissue and axillary lymph nodes. In human breast cancer, the study set out to assess how tumor, surrounding tissue and draining lymph node repertoires relate to one another and whether T cells might be exchanged between them. Broader findings and caveats from the paper: T-cell repertoire diversity in tumors was found to be lower than in lymph nodes but higher than in nontumor tissue, and preferential V and J gene usage was observed. A scenario in which most tumor T cells derive from the lymph node and then expand within tumor tissue was judged to be consistent with the data. The similarity between tumor and nontumor tissue repertoires was significantly greater in luminal-like breast cancer than in basal-like breast cancer. Rather than being directly demonstrated, the conclusion that tumor T cells originate in lymph nodes was presented as consistent with a hypothesis.

The lymph node samples were taken from the axillary draining lymph nodes of breast cancer patients. Sequenced using an Illumina HiSeq 2000. Multiplex PCR amplification was used to generate the TCR beta chain libraries. The amplified TCR beta chain products were analyzed by high-throughput sequencing. The public reads were reanalyzed by TCRdb: fastp trimming at Q25, MiXCR alignment, in-frame beta chains only. Identical CDR3 protein sequences are pooled into one entry, listed with their most common genes and DNA. Present in this sample are 200,000 to 300,000 distinct CDR3 sequences, roughly 31% of which were seen just once. The ten most abundant clones make up more than 0.95% of the sample. The germline V gene encodes CDR1 MGHRA and CDR2 YSYEKL. Its CDR3 holds 17 amino acids, cysteine through phenylalanine. Only CDR3 DNA remains: 51 bases, in frame from the first base. After removal of 1 base from V and 4 bases from J, the junction retains 5 bases not matched to a gene.

This clonotype was seen many times. What antigen it recognizes has not been identified. The record has no base qualities; no much larger clone is one base away. Material for sequencing was axillary lymph node tissue. The TCR originated in a female donor with breast cancer. Some clones in this sample may be carry-over from other donors' samples. The chain uses TRBV4-1 and TRBJ2-3; 13 bases in the junction line up with TRBD2. The CDR3 region reads CASSQVLAGGPADTQYF. The DNA reads TGCGCCAGCAGCCAAGTACTAGCGGGAGGGCCAGCAGATACGCAGTATTTT.